This entry lists 21 T cell receptor beta chains sequenced from one sample in a study of CD8+ T cells in alopecia areata (dated 2018 in TCRdb). CD4+ cells from a few biomarker-study patients were further sorted into CD25+CD127- cells. Libraries came from the immunoSEQ multiplex PCR assay. RNA was extracted from all samples and reverse transcribed into cDNA, which served as template for TCR sequencing. What TCRdb holds here is the immuneACCESS table cut down to in-frame rearrangements. Part of the clones is not present; checked against another copy, under half of the missing clones reflect an unresolved V gene, and the others are unexplained. Here the sample has some 20,000 clones; 60% to 70% occur a single time. The top ten hold 4.5% to 5.5% of the sample. The source material was CD4+ Tregs sorted from blood. Receptors were obtained from a human donor with alopecia areata.

V gene TRBV19 combines with J gene TRBJ1-5; 8 positions agree with TRBD1. The CDR3 runs to 16 residues. The J segment lost 3 bases and the V segment lost 3 bases, leaving 7 bases of the junction unmatched. The germline V gene has CDR1 LNHDA and CDR2 SQIVND (reference sequence). The CDR3 is CASSMAQGGNNQPQHF. The CDR3 nucleotides read TGTGCCAGTAGTATGGCACAGGGGGGGAACAATCAGCCCCAGCATTTT.

V is TRBV6-5 and J is TRBJ2-1; D unclear. The CDR3 totals 15 residues. The V and J ends lost 0 bases and 1 base respectively, with 7 bases between them. Per the germline V gene, CDR1 is MNHEY and CDR2 is SVGAGI. Written as DNA, the CDR3 is TGTGCCAGCAGTTACTCCAGCCGTTCCTACAATGAGCAGTTCTTC. Amino acid sequence: CASSYSSRSYNEQFF.

The chain recombines TRBV20-1 with TRBJ2-3; a weak D match, TRBD2 (5 bases). The CDR3 is 11 amino acids. Germline CDR1 is DFQATT and CDR2 is SNEGSKA (reference sequence). The DNA of the CDR3 is TGCAGCGGTGGGGAGCTAGATACGCAGTATTTT. It encodes CSGGELDTQYF.

The J gene is TRBJ2-7, the V gene TRBV5-1, with 9 bases lining up with TRBD1. The CDR3 spans 14 residues. V was pared by 4 bases and J by 2 bases, with 4 bases of the junction left unmatched. Germline V gene lookup returns CDR1 SGHRS and CDR2 YFSETQ. The CDR3: CASSAGTGTYEQYF. The DNA of the CDR3 is TGCGCCAGCAGCGCCGGGACAGGGACCTACGAGCAGTACTTC.

The CDR3 spells CSVVLSGNTIYF. DNA of the CDR3: TGCAGCGTTGTTTTGTCTGGAAACACCATATATTTT. This sequence joins TRBV29-1 and TRBJ1-3; D is undetermined. V lost 4 bases and J lost 1, with 5 bases in between. Germline V gives CDR1 SQVTM, CDR2 ANQGSEA. The CDR3 spans 12 residues.

The chain recombines TRBV27 with TRBJ2-7; 11 positions match TRBD1. This CDR3 spans 17 amino acids. Germline assignment: CDR1 MNHEY and CDR2 SMNVEV (reference sequence). V shed 4 bases, J shed 12 bases, and the junction held 20 bases outside the gene matches. The CDR3 here is CASSYQGAGQGALGLYF. CDR3 DNA sequence: TGTGCCAGCAGTTACCAGGGCGCAGGACAGGGGGCGTTGGGCCTGTACTTC.

A single count supports this clone. V is TRBV4-3 and J is TRBJ1-1; D is unresolved. V was clipped by 4 bases and J by 3 bases, with 9 bases between them. CDR3 length: 13 amino acids. CDR1 and CDR2 (germline): LGHNA, YSLEER. CDR3 protein: CASSPAGYTEAFF. The CDR3, as DNA: TGCGCCAGCAGCCCTGCCGGGTACACTGAAGCTTTCTTT.

The chain couples TRBV14 to TRBJ1-4; 7 positions match TRBD1. The CDR3 runs to 15 residues. V lost 2 bases to trimming and J lost 8 bases; unmatched junction nucleotides: 8. Germline V lookup: CDR1 SGHDN, CDR2 FVKESK. The CDR3 loop reads CASSQPMTGYEKLFF. CDR3 sequence (DNA): TGTGCCAGCAGCCAACCGATGACAGGGTACGAAAAACTGTTTTTT.

The CDR3 DNA reads TGCGCCAGCAGCCCACGGGACAGGGACTACAATGAGCAGTTCTTC. Translated, it gives CASSPRDRDYNEQFF. The V gene is TRBV5-1, the J gene TRBJ2-1; 9 nucleotides agree with TRBD1. The V and J ends lost 4 bases and 3 bases, in that order; junction bases with no gene match: 5. The CDR3 contains 15 residues. Germline CDR1 is SGHRS and CDR2 is YFSETQ. Using reference TRBV5-1 and TRBJ2-1 for the parts outside the CDR3, the full variable domain is KAGVTQTPRYLIKTRGQQVTLSCSPISGHRSVSWYQQTPGQGLQFLFEYFSETQRNKGNFPGRFSGRQFSNSRSEMNVSTLELGDSALYLCASSPRDRDYNEQFFGPGTRLTVL.

The rearrangement joins TRBV7-2 to TRBJ2-6; D assignment may be TRBD1 or TRBD2 (5 bases each). The CDR3 contains 17 residues. Germline V CDR1 and CDR2: SGHTA, FQGNSA. Trimming took off 3 bases at V and 2 bases at J, with 14 bases between the two ends. This CDR3 is CASSFGTGTAGANVLTF. The DNA for the CDR3 is TGTGCCAGCAGCTTCGGGACCGGTACGGCTGGGGCCAACGTCCTGACTTTC. The full variable domain, its missing parts supplied by reference TRBV7-2 and TRBJ2-6, is GAGVSQSPSNKVTEKGKDVELRCDPISGHTALYWYRQSLGQGLEFLIYFQGNSAPDKSGLPSDRFSAERTGGSVSTLTIQRTQQEDSAVYLCASSFGTGTAGANVLTFGAGSRLTVL.

This clone was seen once. The J gene is TRBJ1-3, the V gene TRBV7-8; no clear D. In germline, CDR1 is SGHVS, CDR2 FQNEAQ. V lost 1 base and J 0 bases, leaving 13 bases between the germline ends. The length of the CDR3 is 17 residues. Here the CDR3 reads CASSLGPTGSSGNTIYF. The CDR3 region has the DNA TGTGCCAGCAGCTTAGGACCGACGGGCAGCTCTGGAAACACCATATATTTT. The complete variable domain, with remaining parts taken from reference TRBV7-8 and TRBJ1-3, reads GAGVSQSPRYKVAKRGQDVALRCDPISGHVSLFWYQQALGQGPEFLTYFQNEAQLDKSGLPSDRFFAERPEGSVSTLKIQRTQQEDSAVYLCASSLGPTGSSGNTIYFGEGSWLTVV.

In this sample, this clone turned up once. The gene calls are TRBV10-1 and TRBJ2-7, with D unclear. Trimming removed 9 bases from V and 4 bases from J, with 7 bases in between. Germline loops: CDR1 WNHNN, CDR2 SYGVQD (reference sequence). The length of the CDR3 is 10 residues. CDR3 region: CASSQYEQYF. DNA for the CDR3: TGCGCCAGTTCTCAATACGAGCAGTACTTC.

This sequence joins TRBV7-2 and TRBJ2-1; no firm D call. Germline assignment: CDR1 SGHTA and CDR2 FQGNSA. The V end lost 1 base, the J end lost 13 bases, and 11 bases lay between the germline ends. The CDR3 loop spans 12 amino acids. The CDR3 nucleotides read TGTGCCAGCAGCTTAGATGGGCCCCGACAGTTCTTC. Residues: CASSLDGPRQFF.

V gene TRBV6-5 combines with J gene TRBJ1-1, with D perhaps TRBD1 (5 bases). Trimming stripped 4 bases from V and 5 bases from J, with 14 bases between. Germline CDR1 and CDR2: MNHEY and SVGAGI. The CDR3 is made up of 14 amino acids. The CDR3 loop reads CASSSGQAGTEAFF. CDR3 bases: TGTGCCAGCAGTTCGGGGCAGGCGGGTACTGAAGCTTTCTTT.

This clone was seen only a few times. The chain couples TRBV28 to TRBJ1-2; 12 bases match TRBD1. With V trimmed by 5 bases and J by 9 bases, 10 bases remained unmatched. CDR3 length equals 15 residues. Germline V gives CDR1 MDHEN, CDR2 SYDVKM. The CDR3 bases are TGTGCCAGCAGTGCACCGGGACAGGGGGCCAATCGCTACACCTTC. It codes for CASSAPGQGANRYTF.

This clone counts as large (0.1 to 1%). The chain links TRBV7-9 to TRBJ2-4; TRBD2 matches at 7 bases. From germline, CDR1 is SEHNR and CDR2 FQNEAQ (reference sequence). After removal of 5 bases from V and 8 bases from J, the junction contained 15 bases not matched to a gene. The CDR3 has 16 amino acids. The DNA of the CDR3 is TGTGCCAGCAGCCCGGGGACTATATCGGGCGGGGACATTCAGTACTTC. Translated: CASSPGTISGGDIQYF.

In its sample, this clone was seen a few times. The chain uses TRBV5-4 and TRBJ2-7; 10 bases agree with TRBD1. V shed 0 bases, J shed 2 bases, and the junction held 2 bases outside the gene matches. The length of the CDR3 is 15 residues. Germline loops: CDR1 SGHNT, CDR2 YYREEE (reference sequence). CDR3 sequence: CASSLGQGATYEQYF. CDR3 sequence (DNA): TGTGCCAGCAGCTTGGGACAGGGGGCGACCTACGAGCAGTACTTC.

This clone has only a few counts. V gene TRBV4-3 combines with J gene TRBJ2-5; the D gene is possibly TRBD1 (5 bases). The CDR3 runs 13 residues. Between the trimmed V and J ends, which lost 4 bases and 0 bases, there was a span of 6 bases. Germline V gene sequence: CDR1 LGHNA, CDR2 YSLEER. The CDR3, as DNA: TGCGCCAGCAGCCGCAGGGACCAAGAGACCCAGTACTTC. This gives the protein CASSRRDQETQYF.

This chain uses TRBV7-9 with TRBJ2-5; TRBD2 matches 12 bases. The CDR3 loop spans 16 amino acids. The J segment lost 1 base and the V segment lost 4 bases, leaving 4 bases of the junction unmatched. CDR1 and CDR2 (germline): SEHNR, FQNEAQ (reference sequence). Here the CDR3 DNA reads TGTGCCAGCAGCTCGGGACTAGCGGGCCTCCAAGAGACCCAGTACTTC. Its translation: CASSSGLAGLQETQYF.

The CDR3 reads CASSISSNEQYF. The CDR3 DNA is TGTGCCAGCAGCATCTCTAGCAACGAGCAGTACTTC. This chain uses TRBV7-2 with TRBJ2-7, with D possibly matching TRBD2 (5 bases). The germline V gene encodes CDR1 SGHTA and CDR2 FQGNSA. V lost 5 bases to trimming and J lost 5 bases, with 10 bases between them. This CDR3 has 12 amino acids.

This clone appeared a few times. This chain connects TRBV7-2 to TRBJ1-1; no clear D gene. The CDR3 sequence is 13 residues long. CDR1 and CDR2 from the germline V gene are SGHTA and FQGNSA. V was pared by 1 base and J by 8 bases, with 11 bases between. CDR3 nucleotides: TGTGCCAGCAGCTTAGAAGTGGGCAGGGAAGCTTTCTTT. Translated: CASSLEVGREAFF.